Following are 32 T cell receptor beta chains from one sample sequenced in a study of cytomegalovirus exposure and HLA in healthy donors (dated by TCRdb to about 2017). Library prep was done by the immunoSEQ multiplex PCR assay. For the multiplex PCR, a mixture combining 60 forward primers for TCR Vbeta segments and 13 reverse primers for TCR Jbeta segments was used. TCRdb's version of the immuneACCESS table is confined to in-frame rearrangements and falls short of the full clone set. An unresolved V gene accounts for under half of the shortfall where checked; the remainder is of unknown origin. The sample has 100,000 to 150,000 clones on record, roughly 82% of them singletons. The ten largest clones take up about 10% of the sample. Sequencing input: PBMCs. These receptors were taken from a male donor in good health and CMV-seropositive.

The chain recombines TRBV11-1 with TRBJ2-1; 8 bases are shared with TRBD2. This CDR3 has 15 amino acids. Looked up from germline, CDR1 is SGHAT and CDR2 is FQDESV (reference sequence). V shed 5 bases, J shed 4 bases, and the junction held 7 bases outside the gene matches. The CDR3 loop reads CASSPPGLGYNEQFF. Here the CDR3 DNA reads TGTGCCAGCAGCCCCCCGGGACTAGGTTACAATGAGCAGTTCTTC.

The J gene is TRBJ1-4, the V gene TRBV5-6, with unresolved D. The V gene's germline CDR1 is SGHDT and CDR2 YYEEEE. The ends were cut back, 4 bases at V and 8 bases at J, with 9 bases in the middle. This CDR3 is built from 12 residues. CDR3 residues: CASSTDSEKLFF. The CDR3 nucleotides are TGTGCCAGCAGCACCGATAGCGAAAAACTGTTTTTT. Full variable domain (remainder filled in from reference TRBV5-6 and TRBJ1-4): DAGVTQSPTHLIKTRGQQVTLRCSPKSGHDTVSWYQQALGQGPQFIFQYYEEEERQRGNFPDRFSGHQFPNYSSELNVNALLLGDSALYLCASSTDSEKLFFGSGTQLSVL.

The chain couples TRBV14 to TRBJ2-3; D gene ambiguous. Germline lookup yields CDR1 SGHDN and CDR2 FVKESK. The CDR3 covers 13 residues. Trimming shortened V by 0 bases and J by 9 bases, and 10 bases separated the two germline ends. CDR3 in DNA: TGTGCCAGCAGCCAAGAGGAGCACCAGACGCAGTATTTT. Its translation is CASSQEEHQTQYF.

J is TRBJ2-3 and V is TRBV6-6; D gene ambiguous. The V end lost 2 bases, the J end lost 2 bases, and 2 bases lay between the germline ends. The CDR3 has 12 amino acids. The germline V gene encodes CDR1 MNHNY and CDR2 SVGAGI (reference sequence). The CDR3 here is CASSYLTDTQYF. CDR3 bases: TGTGCCAGCAGTTACCTCACAGATACGCAGTATTTT.

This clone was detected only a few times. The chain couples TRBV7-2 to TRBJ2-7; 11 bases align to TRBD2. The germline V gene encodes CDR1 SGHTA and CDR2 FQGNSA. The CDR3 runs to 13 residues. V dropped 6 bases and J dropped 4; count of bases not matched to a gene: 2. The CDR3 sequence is CASRLAGVYEQYF. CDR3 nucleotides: TGTGCCAGCAGACTAGCGGGAGTATACGAGCAGTACTTC.

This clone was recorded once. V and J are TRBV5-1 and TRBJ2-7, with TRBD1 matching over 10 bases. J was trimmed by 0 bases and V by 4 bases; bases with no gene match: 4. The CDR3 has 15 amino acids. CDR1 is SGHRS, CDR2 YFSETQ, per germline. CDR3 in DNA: TGCGCCAGCAGCGACCGGGACAGGGGCTCCTACGAGCAGTACTTC. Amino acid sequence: CASSDRDRGSYEQYF. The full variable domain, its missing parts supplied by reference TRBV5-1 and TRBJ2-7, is KAGVTQTPRYLIKTRGQQVTLSCSPISGHRSVSWYQQTPGQGLQFLFEYFSETQRNKGNFPGRFSGRQFSNSRSEMNVSTLELGDSALYLCASSDRDRGSYEQYFGPGTRLTVT.

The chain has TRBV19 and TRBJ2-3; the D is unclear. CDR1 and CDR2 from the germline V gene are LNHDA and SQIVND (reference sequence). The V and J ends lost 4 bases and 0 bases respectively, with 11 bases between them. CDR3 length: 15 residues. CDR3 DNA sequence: TGTGCCAGTAGTAGAGTGGGCTCCAGCACAGATACGCAGTATTTT. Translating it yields CASSRVGSSTDTQYF.

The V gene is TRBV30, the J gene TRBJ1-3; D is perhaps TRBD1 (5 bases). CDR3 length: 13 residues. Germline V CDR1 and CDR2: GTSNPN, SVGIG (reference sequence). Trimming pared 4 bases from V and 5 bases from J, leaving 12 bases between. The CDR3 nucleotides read TGTGCCTGGAATCGACAGTCGAGAAACACCATATATTTT. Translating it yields CAWNRQSRNTIYF.

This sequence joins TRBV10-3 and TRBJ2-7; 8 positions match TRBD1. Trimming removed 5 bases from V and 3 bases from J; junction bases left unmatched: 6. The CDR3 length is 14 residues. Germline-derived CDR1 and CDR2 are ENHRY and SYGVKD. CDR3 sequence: CAISKDREVYEQYF. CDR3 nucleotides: TGTGCCATCAGTAAGGACAGGGAGGTCTACGAGCAGTACTTC.

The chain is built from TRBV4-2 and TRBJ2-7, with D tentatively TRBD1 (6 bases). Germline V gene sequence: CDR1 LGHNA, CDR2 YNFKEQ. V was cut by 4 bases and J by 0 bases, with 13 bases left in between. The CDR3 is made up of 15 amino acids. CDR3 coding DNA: TGTGCCAGCAGCCCGAGACAGGAAAACTCCTACGAGCAGTACTTC. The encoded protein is CASSPRQENSYEQYF.

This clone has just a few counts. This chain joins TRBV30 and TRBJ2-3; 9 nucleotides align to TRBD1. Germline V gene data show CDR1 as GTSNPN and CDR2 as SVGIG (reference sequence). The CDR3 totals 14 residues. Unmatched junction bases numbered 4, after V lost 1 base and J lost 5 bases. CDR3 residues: CAWSADRGKDTQYF. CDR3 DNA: TGTGCCTGGAGTGCGGACAGGGGTAAAGATACGCAGTATTTT.

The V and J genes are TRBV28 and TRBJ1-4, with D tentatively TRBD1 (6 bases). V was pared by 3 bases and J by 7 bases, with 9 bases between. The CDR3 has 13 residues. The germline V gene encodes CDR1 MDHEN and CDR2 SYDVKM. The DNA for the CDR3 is TGTGCCAGCAGTTTGGGGGGGCGTGAAAAACTGTTTTTT. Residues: CASSLGGREKLFF.

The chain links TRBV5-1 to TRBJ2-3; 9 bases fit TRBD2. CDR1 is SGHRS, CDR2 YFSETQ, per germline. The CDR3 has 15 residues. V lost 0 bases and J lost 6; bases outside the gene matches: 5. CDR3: CASSLVIAGVDTQYF. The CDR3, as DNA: TGCGCCAGCAGCTTGGTGATAGCGGGAGTGGATACGCAGTATTTT. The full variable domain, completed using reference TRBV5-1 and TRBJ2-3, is KAGVTQTPRYLIKTRGQQVTLSCSPISGHRSVSWYQQTPGQGLQFLFEYFSETQRNKGNFPGRFSGRQFSNSRSEMNVSTLELGDSALYLCASSLVIAGVDTQYFGPGTRLTVL.

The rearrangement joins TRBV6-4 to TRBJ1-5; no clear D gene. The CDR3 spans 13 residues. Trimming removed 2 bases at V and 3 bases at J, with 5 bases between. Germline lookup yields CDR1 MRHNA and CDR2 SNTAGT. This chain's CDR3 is CASSDTFNQPQHF. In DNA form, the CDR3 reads TGTGCCAGCAGTGACACTTTCAATCAGCCCCAGCATTTT.

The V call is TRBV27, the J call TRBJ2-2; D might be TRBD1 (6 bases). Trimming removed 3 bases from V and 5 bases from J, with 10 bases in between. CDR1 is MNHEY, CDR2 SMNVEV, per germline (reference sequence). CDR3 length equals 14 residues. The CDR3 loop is CASSLGATTGELFF. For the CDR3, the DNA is TGTGCCAGCAGTTTGGGGGCCACGACCGGGGAGCTGTTTTTT.

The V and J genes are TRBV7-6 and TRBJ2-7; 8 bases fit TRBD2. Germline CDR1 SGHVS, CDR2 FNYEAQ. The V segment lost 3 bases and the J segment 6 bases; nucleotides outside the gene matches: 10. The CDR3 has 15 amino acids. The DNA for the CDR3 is TGTGCCAGCAGCTTCCCCGGGACTAGTGTTAGCGAGCAGTACTTC. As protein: CASSFPGTSVSEQYF.

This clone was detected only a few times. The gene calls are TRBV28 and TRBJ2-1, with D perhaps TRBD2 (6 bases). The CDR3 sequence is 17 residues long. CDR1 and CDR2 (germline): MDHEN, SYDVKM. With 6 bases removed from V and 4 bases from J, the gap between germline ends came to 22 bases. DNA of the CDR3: TGTGCCAGCAGAACCGACCAGGAGGGTCCCTTTTACAATGAGCAGTTCTTC. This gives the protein CASRTDQEGPFYNEQFF.

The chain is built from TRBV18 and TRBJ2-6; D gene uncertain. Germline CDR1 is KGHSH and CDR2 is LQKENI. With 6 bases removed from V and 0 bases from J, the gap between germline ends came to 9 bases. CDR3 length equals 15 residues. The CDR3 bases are TGTGCCAGCTCCCCAAACAGCTCTGGGGCCAACGTCCTGACTTTC. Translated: CASSPNSSGANVLTF.

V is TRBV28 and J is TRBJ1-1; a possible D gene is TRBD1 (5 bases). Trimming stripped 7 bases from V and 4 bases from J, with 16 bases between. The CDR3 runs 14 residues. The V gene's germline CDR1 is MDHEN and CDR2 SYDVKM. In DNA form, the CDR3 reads TGTGCCAGCACAAGAGGAGGGGCCCCCACTGAAGCTTTCTTT. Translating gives CASTRGGAPTEAFF.

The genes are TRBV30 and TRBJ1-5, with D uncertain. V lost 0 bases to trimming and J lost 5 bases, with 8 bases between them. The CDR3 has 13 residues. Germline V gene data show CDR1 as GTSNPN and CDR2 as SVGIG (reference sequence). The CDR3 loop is CAWSVAADQPQHF. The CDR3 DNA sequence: TGTGCCTGGAGTGTGGCGGCAGATCAGCCCCAGCATTTT. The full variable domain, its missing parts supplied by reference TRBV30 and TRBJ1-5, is SQTIHQWPATLVQPVGSPLSLECTVEGTSNPNLYWYRQAAGRGLQLLFYSVGIGQISSEVPQNLSASRPQDRQFILSSKKLLLSDSGFYLCAWSVAADQPQHFGDGTRLSIL.

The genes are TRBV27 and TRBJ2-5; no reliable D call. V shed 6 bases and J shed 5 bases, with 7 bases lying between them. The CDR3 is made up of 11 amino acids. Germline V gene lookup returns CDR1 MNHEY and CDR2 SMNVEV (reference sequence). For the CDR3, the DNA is TGTGCCAGCAGGATCGGTGAGACCCAGTACTTC. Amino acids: CASRIGETQYF.

CDR3 nucleotides: TGTGCCAGCAGCCAAGAACGGAGCGGGGAGGAAGAGACCCAGTACTTC. As protein: CASSQERSGEEETQYF. The rearrangement joins TRBV4-2 to TRBJ2-5; the match to TRBD2 covers 7 bases. Per the germline V gene, CDR1 is LGHNA and CDR2 is YNFKEQ. The CDR3 is 16 amino acids. The V gene end was trimmed by 0 bases and the J gene end by 3 bases; junction bases not matched to a gene: 7.

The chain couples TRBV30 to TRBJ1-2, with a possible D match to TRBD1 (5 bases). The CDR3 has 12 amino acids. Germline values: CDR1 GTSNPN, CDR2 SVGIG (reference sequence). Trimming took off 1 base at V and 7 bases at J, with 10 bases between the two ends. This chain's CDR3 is CAWSGAQGGYTF. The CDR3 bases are TGTGCCTGGAGTGGAGCTCAGGGTGGCTACACCTTC.

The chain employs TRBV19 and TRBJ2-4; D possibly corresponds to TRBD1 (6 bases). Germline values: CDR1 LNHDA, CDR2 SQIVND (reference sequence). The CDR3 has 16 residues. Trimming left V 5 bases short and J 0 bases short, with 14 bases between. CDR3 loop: CASSGYRELAKNIQYF. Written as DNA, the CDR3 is TGTGCCAGTAGTGGATACAGGGAGTTAGCCAAAAACATTCAGTACTTC.

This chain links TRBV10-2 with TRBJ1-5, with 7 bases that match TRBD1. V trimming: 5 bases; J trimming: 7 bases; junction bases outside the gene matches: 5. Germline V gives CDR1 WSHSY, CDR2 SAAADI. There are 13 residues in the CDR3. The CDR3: CASSTGVGQPQHF. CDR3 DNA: TGCGCCAGCAGTACAGGGGTGGGGCAGCCCCAGCATTTT.

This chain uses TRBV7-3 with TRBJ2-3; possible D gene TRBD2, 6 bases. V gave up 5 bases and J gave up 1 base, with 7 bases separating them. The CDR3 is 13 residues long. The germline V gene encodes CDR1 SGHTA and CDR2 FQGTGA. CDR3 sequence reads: CASSRGGTDTQYF. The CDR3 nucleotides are TGTGCCAGCAGCCGCGGGGGCACAGATACGCAGTATTTT. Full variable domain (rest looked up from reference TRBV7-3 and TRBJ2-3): GAGVSQTPSNKVTEKGKYVELRCDPISGHTALYWYRQSLGQGPEFLIYFQGTGAADDSGLPNDRFFAVRPEGSVSTLKIQRTERGDSAVYLCASSRGGTDTQYFGPGTRLTVL.

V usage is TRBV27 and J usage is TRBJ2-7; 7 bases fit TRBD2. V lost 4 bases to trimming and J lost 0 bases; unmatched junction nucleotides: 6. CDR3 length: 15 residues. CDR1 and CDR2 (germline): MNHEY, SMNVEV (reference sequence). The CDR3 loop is CASSSLGGSSYEQYF. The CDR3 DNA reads TGTGCCAGCAGTTCCCTCGGCGGGAGCTCCTACGAGCAGTACTTC.

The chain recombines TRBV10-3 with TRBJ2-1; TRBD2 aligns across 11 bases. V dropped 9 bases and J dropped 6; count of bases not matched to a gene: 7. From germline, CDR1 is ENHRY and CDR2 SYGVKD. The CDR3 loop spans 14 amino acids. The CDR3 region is CAMGPGLAVNEQFF. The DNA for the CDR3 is TGTGCCATGGGGCCGGGACTAGCGGTCAATGAGCAGTTCTTC.

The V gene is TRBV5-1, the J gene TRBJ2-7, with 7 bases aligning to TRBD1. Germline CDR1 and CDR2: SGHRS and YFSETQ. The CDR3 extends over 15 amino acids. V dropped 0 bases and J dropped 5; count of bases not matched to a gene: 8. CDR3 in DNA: TGCGCCAGCAGCTTGGAGGGGGCGAGGTTCGACGAGCAGTACTTC. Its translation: CASSLEGARFDEQYF.

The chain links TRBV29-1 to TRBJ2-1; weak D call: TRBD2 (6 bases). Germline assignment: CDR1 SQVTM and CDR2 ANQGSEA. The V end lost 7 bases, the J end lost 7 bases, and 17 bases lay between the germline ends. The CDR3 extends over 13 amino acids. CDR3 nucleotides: TGCAGCGGGAACAGGCTAGCGACTAATGAGCAGTTCTTC. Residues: CSGNRLATNEQFF.

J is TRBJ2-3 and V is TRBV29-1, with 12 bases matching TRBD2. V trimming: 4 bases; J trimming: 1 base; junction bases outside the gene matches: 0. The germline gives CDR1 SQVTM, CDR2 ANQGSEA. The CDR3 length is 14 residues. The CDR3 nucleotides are TGCAGCGTTGGACTAGCGGGAGGCACAGATACGCAGTATTTT. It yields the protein CSVGLAGGTDTQYF.

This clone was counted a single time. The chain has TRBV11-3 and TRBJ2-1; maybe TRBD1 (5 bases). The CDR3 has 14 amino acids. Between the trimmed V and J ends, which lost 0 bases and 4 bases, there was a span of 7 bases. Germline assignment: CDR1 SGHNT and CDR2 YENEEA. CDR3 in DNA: TGTGCCAGCAGCTTAGATCAGGGTTACAATGAGCAGTTCTTC. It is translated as CASSLDQGYNEQFF.